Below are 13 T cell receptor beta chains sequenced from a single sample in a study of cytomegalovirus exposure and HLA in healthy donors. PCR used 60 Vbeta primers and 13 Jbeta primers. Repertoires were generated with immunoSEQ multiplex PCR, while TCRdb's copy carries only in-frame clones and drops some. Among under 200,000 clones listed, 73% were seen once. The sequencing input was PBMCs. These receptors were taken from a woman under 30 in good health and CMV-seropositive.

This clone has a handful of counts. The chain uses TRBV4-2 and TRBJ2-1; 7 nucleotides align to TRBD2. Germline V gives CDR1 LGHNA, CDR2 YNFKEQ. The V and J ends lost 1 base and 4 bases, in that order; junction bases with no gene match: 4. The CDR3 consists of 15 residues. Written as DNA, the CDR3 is TGTGCCAGCAGCCAAGTCTTAGCGGGTTACAATGAGCAGTTCTTC. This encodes CASSQVLAGYNEQFF.

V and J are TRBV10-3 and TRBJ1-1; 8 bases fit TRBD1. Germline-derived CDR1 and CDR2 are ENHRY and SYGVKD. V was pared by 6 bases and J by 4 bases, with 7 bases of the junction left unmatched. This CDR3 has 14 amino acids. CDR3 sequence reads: CAISRGTGSTEAFF. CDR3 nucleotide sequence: TGTGCCATCAGCCGAGGGACAGGCAGCACTGAAGCTTTCTTT.

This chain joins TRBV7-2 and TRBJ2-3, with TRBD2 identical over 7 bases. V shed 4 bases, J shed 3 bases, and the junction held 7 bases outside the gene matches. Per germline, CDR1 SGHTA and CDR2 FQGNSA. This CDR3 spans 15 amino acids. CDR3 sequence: CASSSIWGGTDTQYF. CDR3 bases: TGTGCCAGCAGCTCCATTTGGGGGGGGACAGATACGCAGTATTTT. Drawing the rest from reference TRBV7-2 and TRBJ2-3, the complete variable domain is GAGVSQSPSNKVTEKGKDVELRCDPISGHTALYWYRQSLGQGLEFLIYFQGNSAPDKSGLPSDRFSAERTGGSVSTLTIQRTQQEDSAVYLCASSSIWGGTDTQYFGPGTRLTVL.

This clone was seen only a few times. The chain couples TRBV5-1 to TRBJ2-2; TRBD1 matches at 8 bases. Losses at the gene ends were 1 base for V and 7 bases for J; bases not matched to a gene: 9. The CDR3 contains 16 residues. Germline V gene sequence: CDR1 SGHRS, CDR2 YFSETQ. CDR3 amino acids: CASSLYPQGASGELFF. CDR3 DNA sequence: TGCGCCAGCAGCTTGTATCCGCAGGGGGCAAGCGGGGAGCTGTTTTTT.

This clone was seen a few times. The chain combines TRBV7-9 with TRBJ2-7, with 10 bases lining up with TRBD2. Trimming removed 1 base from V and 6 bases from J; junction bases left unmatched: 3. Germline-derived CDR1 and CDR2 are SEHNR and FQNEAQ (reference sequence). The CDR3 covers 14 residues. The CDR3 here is CASSLVSGGSEQYF. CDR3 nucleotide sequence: TGTGCCAGCAGCTTAGTTAGCGGGGGGAGCGAGCAGTACTTC.

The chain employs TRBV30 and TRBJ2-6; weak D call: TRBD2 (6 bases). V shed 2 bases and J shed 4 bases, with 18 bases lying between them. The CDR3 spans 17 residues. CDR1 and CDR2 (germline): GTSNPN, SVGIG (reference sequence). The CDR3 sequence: CAWSSTLWRAGANVLTF. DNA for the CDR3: TGTGCCTGGAGTTCCACACTATGGAGGGCAGGGGCCAACGTCCTGACTTTC. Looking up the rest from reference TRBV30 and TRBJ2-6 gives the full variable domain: SQTIHQWPATLVQPVGSPLSLECTVEGTSNPNLYWYRQAAGRGLQLLFYSVGIGQISSEVPQNLSASRPQDRQFILSSKKLLLSDSGFYLCAWSSTLWRAGANVLTFGAGSRLTVL.

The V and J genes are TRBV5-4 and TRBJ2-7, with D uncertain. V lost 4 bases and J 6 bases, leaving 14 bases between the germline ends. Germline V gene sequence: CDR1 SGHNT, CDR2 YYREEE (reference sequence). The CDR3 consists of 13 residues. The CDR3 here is CASSPMVNGEQYF. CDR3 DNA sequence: TGTGCCAGCAGCCCGATGGTAAACGGCGAGCAGTACTTC.

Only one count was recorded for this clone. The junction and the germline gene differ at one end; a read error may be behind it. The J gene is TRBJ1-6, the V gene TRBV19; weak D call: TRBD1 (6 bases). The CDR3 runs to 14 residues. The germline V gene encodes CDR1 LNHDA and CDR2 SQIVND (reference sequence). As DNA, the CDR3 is TGTGCCGGTAGTCTCGGACAGTATAATTCACCCCTCCACTTT. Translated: CAGSLGQYNSPLHF.

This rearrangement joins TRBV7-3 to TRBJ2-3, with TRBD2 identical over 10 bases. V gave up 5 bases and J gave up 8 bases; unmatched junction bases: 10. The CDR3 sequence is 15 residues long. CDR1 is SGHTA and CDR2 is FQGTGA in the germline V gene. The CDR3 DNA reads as TGTGCCAGCAGCCCGAGCGGGGGGGCCAGCAGTACGCAGTATTTT. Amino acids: CASSPSGGASSTQYF.

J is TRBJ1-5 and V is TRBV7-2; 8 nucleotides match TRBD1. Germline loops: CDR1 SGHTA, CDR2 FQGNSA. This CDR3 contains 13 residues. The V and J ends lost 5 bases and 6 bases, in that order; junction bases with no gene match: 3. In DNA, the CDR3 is TGTGCCAGCAGCCCACAGGGGGGTCAGCCCCAGCATTTT. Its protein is CASSPQGGQPQHF.

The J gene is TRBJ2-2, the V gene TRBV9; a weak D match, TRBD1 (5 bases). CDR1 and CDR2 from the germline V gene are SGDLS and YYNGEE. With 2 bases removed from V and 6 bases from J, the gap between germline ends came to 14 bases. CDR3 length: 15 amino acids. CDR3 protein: CASSVMDARAGELFF. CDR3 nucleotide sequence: TGTGCCAGCAGCGTTATGGACGCCAGGGCCGGGGAGCTGTTTTTT.

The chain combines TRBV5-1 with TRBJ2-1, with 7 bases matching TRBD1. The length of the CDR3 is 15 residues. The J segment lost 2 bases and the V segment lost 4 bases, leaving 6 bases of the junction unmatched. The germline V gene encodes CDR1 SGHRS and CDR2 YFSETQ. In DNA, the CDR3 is TGCGCCAGCAGCCCGACAGGGAGCCCCTACAATGAGCAGTTCTTC. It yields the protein CASSPTGSPYNEQFF.

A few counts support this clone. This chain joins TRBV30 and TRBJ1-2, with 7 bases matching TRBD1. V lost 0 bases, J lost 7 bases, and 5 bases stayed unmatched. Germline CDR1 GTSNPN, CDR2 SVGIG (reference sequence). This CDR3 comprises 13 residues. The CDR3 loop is CAWSVRGPTGYTF. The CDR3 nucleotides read TGTGCCTGGAGTGTAAGGGGGCCAACTGGCTACACCTTC.